Described below is a single T cell receptor beta chain sequence and its context. This study enrolled people aged about 18 to 100 from under 25 US geographic areas. The sample comes from a study of blood T cell repertoires in COVID-19. V dropped 4 bases and J dropped 5 bases, with 15 bases sitting between them. This CDR3 comprises 14 residues. Germline V gene lookup returns CDR1 SGHRS and CDR2 YFSETQ. Authors' methods: The authors estimated nucleated cell counts from reference gene primer amplification. Generated by immunoSEQ multiplex PCR, the TCRdb table keeps only in-frame clones and is missing some. The D gene and trimming were derived from the DNA, and the V and J assignments and clone size from that table. The sample has about 270,000 clones; roughly 90% are singletons.

Sequencing used PBMCs or T cells enriched from blood (not recorded which). The sequence came from a man aged 40-49 years who had been exposed to COVID-19. The chain couples TRBV5-1 to TRBJ2-5; no clear D gene. For the CDR3, the DNA is TGCGCCAGCAGCCAAACTACGGGTGGTGAGACCCAGTACTTC. As protein: CASSQTTGGETQYF.